This record concerns one T cell receptor beta chain sequence. V gave up 1 base and J gave up 6 bases; unmatched junction bases: 8. The germline V gene encodes CDR1 SGHVS and CDR2 FNYEAQ. The CDR3 extends over 16 amino acids. TCRdb's table, derived via immunoSEQ multiplex PCR, lists solely in-frame clones and lacks some. In the table there are 200,000 or so clones, approximately 90% of which are singletons. This sample is part of a study of blood T cell repertoires in COVID-19. Study overall: The analysed material was cDNA or gDNA that came from T cells, B-cell-depleted T cells, or PBMCs.

This TCR was sampled from a man aged 30 to 39 with COVID-19, enrolled during active disease. Source material: peripheral blood. The chain has TRBV7-6 and TRBJ1-2; 10 bases align to TRBD1. CDR3 protein: CASSLESRDRGNGYTF. In DNA, the CDR3 is TGTGCCAGCAGCTTAGAAAGTCGGGACAGGGGAAATGGCTACACCTTC.